This paragraph covers one T cell receptor beta chain sequence. V gave up 3 bases and J gave up 4 bases, with 9 bases separating them. The CDR3 loop spans 14 amino acids. The germline V gene has CDR1 SEHNR and CDR2 FQNEAQ (reference sequence). The entry originates in a study of T cell responses to AZD1222 COVID-19 vaccine. Assay: immunoSEQ multiplex PCR; the TCRdb copy retains only in-frame clones and omits some. Here the sample spans over 120,000 clones, roughly 92% being singletons. The clonotype originates from an adult in good health. The chain joins TRBV7-9 to TRBJ1-4; D remains ambiguous. Sequences were derived from peripheral blood, sampled on day 0 of AZD1222 vaccination. In DNA form, the CDR3 reads TGTGCCAGCAGCTTGAGGCAGAGTAATGAAAAACTGTTTTTT. It is translated as CASSLRQSNEKLFF.